This TCR beta chain was retrieved from a study of cytomegalovirus exposure and HLA in healthy donors. 60 Vbeta and 13 Jbeta primers were used in PCR. The method was immunoSEQ multiplex PCR; TCRdb's version includes in-frame clones alone and lacks a portion of them. The sample has roughly 80,000 clones, 75% to 85% seen once. For this clone: What it binds is unknown.

Study-level results: Available immune exposure information covered CMV serostatus only.

V shed 7 bases, J shed 0 bases, and the junction held 3 bases outside the gene matches. The CDR3 covers 14 residues. From germline, CDR1 is SNHLY and CDR2 FYNNEI. This clonotype was obtained from a woman aged 30 to 39 in good health and CMV-seronegative. Sequenced: PBMCs. The chain recombines TRBV2 with TRBJ1-5; 7 nucleotides align to TRBD1. Here the CDR3 reads CASNEGASNQPQHF. The CDR3 bases are TGTGCCAGCAATGAGGGGGCTAGCAATCAGCCCCAGCATTTT.